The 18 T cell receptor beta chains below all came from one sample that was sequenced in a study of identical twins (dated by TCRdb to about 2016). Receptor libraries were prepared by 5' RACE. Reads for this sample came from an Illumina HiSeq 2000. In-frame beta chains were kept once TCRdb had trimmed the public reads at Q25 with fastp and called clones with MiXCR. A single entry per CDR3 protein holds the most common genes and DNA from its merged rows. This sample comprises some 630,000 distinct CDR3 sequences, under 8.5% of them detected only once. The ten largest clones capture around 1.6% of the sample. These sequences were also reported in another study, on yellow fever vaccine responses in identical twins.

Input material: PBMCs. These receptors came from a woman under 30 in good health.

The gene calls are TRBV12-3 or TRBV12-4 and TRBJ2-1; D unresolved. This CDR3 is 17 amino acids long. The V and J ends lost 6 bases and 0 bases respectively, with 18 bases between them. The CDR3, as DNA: TGTGCCAGCAGGCCAAGGGCCGCGACGAGCTCCTACAATGAGCAGTTCTTC. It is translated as CASRPRAATSSYNEQFF.

In DNA form, the CDR3 reads TGCAGTGCTAGAACACCTCCCGGGACAGCCTATGGCTACACCTTC. Translation gives CSARTPPGTAYGYTF. The chain is built from TRBV20-1 and TRBJ1-2; TRBD1 agrees at 7 bases. V lost 2 bases and J lost 4; bases outside the gene matches: 10. Germline CDR1 and CDR2: DFQATT and SNEGSKA (reference sequence). The CDR3 is 15 residues long.

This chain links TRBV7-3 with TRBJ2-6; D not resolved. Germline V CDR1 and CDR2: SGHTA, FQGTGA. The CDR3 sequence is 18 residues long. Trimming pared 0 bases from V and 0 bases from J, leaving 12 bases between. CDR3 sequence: CASSLTPRIYSGANVLTF. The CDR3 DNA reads TGTGCCAGCAGCTTAACTCCAAGAATCTACTCTGGGGCCAACGTCCTGACTTTC.

DNA of the CDR3: TGCGCCAGCAGCCTCGACCCTCAGGGGGGCCCGTACCAAGAGACCCAGTACTTC. As protein: CASSLDPQGGPYQETQYF. This chain uses TRBV5-1 with TRBJ2-5; a possible D gene is TRBD1 (7 bases). Germline CDR1 and CDR2: SGHRS and YFSETQ. The germline V and J ends were trimmed by 4 bases and 0 bases, with 22 bases remaining between them. The CDR3 extends over 18 amino acids.

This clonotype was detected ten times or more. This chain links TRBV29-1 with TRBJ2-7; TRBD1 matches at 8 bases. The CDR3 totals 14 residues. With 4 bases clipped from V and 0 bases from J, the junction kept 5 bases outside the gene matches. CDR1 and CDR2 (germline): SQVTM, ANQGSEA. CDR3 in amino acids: CSVGDRRISYEQYF. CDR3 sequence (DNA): TGCAGCGTTGGGGACAGGCGTATCTCCTACGAGCAGTACTTC.

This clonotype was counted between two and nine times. The CDR3 loop reads CSVVEGTGELFF. The CDR3 bases are TGCAGCGTGGTTGAAGGAACCGGGGAGCTGTTTTTT. The chain is built from TRBV29-1 and TRBJ2-2; the D is unclear. The CDR3 spans 12 residues. Per the germline V gene, CDR1 is SQVTM and CDR2 is ANQGSEA. V lost 6 bases, J lost 5 bases, and 10 bases lay in between.

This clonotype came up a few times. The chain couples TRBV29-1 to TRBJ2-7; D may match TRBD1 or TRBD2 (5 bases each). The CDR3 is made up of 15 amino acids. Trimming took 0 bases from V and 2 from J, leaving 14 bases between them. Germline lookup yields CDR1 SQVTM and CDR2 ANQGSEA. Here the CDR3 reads CSVEEYSADTYEQYF. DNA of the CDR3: TGCAGCGTTGAAGAGTATTCAGCGGACACCTACGAGCAGTACTTC.

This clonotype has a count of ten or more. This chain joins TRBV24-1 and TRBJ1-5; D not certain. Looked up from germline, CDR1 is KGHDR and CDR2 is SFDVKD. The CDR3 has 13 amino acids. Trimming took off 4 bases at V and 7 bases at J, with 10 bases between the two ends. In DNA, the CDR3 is TGTGCCACCAGTGACAATTTGGGGCAGCCCCAGCATTTT. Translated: CATSDNLGQPQHF.

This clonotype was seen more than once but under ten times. The CDR3 region has the DNA TGTGCCAGCAGCCTCCTAGGGGTAGGAGAGACCCAGTACTTC. Protein sequence: CASSLLGVGETQYF. This rearrangement joins TRBV7-6 to TRBJ2-5, with D possibly being TRBD1 (5 bases). V was shortened by 5 bases and J by 4 bases, with 14 bases between the two germline ends. Germline V gene lookup returns CDR1 SGHVS and CDR2 FNYEAQ. The CDR3 totals 14 residues.

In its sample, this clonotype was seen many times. CDR3 protein: CASSLVPGLAGGDTGELFF. The CDR3 DNA reads as TGTGCCAGCAGCTTAGTGCCGGGGTTAGCGGGGGGCGACACCGGGGAGCTGTTTTTT. The chain has TRBV7-2 and TRBJ2-2; 10 bases are shared with TRBD2. The V segment lost 1 base and the J segment 3 bases; nucleotides outside the gene matches: 11. The CDR3 runs 19 residues. Germline CDR1 reads SGHTA; CDR2 reads FQGNSA.

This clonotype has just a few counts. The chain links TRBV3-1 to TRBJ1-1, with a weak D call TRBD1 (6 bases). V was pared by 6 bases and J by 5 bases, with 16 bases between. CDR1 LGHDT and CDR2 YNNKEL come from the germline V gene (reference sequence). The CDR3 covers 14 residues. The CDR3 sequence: CASSVRGPRTEAFF. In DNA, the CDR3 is TGTGCCAGCAGTGTGCGGGGGCCTAGGACTGAAGCTTTCTTT.

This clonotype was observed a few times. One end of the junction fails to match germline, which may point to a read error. In nucleotides, the CDR3 is TGTGCCAGCAGCTTAGTAGCGGGAGGGCCCCGCGCAGATGCGCAGTATTTT. Its protein product is CASSLVAGGPRADAQYF. This chain joins TRBV7-3 and TRBJ2-3, with 11 bases identical to TRBD2. Germline loops: CDR1 SGHTA, CDR2 FQGTGA. The CDR3 has 17 residues.

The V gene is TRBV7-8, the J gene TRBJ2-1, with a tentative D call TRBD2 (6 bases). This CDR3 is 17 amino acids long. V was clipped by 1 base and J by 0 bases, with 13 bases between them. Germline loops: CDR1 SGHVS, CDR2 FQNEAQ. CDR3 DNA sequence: TGTGCCAGCAGCTTAGTTGGCGGGGAGAGCTCCTACAATGAGCAGTTCTTC. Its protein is CASSLVGGESSYNEQFF.

The CDR3 DNA reads TGTGCCAGCAGTTTGTTACAGGAGAACACTGAAGCTTTCTTT. It codes for CASSLLQENTEAFF. The V call is TRBV12-3 or TRBV12-4, the J call TRBJ1-1; tentative D call: TRBD1 (5 bases). Deletions cut 3 bases from V and 1 base from J, with 9 bases between. The CDR3 sequence is 14 residues long.

Here the CDR3 DNA reads TGTGCCAGCAGTTTATCGGGGCAGGGGGGTGAAGCTTTCTTT. Protein sequence: CASSLSGQGGEAFF. The chain combines TRBV27 with TRBJ1-1, with 7 bases fitting TRBD1. Germline V lookup: CDR1 MNHEY, CDR2 SMNVEV (reference sequence). The CDR3 is made up of 14 amino acids. The V gene end was trimmed by 0 bases and the J gene end by 7 bases; junction bases not matched to a gene: 5.

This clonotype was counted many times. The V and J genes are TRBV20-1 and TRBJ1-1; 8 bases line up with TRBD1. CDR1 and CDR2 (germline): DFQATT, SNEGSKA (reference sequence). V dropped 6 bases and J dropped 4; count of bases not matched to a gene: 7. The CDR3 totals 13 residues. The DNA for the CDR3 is TGCAGTGCCCGGACAGGGATAATCACTGAAGCTTTCTTT. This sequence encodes CSARTGIITEAFF.

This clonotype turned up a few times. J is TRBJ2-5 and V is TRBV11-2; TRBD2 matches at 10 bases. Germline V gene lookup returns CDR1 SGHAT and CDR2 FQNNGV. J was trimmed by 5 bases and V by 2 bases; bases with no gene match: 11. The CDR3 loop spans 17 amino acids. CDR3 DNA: TGTGCCAGCAGCTTATTAATCGCTAGCGGGAGAGGGGAGACCCAGTACTTC. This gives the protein CASSLLIASGRGETQYF.

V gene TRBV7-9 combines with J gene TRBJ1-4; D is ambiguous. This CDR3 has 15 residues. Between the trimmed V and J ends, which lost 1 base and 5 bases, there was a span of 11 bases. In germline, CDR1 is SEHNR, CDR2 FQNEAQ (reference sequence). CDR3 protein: CASSLVLRENEKLFF. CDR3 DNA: TGTGCCAGCAGCTTAGTTCTGAGGGAGAATGAAAAACTGTTTTTT.